Listed below are T cell receptor beta chains from one sample, sequenced in a study of T cell repertoires in cytomegalovirus infection. Their recognized antigens are unknown. From the reads, TCRdb called clonotypes with MiXCR, one entry per CDR3 protein. This table has around 430,000 distinct CDR3 sequences, roughly 42% appearing once. The sample here was cultured PBMCs, taken from culture after CMV antigen stimulation. These receptors were collected from a human donor in good health (CMV status not recorded). Some clones in this sample may be carry-over from other donors' samples. Both conserved end residues are part of each CDR3. The order of the fields is V gene, CDR3 protein.

>TRBV11-2
CASSSLTRSSGANVLTF
>TRBV6-2/TRBV6-3
CASSYSLSLEQYF
>TRBV2
CASSEGRREGNTIYF
>TRBV12-3/TRBV12-4
CASGPRRQDEQYF
>TRBV7-2
CASSPTSGYGELFF
>TRBV19
CASSMRHLPEAFF
>TRBV7-2
CASSGRFIGQGYTF
>TRBV20-1
CSAGDSSDDEQFF
>TRBV12-3/TRBV12-4
CASSPPPPGTDTQYF
>TRBV7-2
CASSLVLGGTQPLQFF
>TRBV6-1
CASSEWTGSPEAFF
>TRBV7-8
CASSTLNPKDSLVRSGNTIYF
>TRBV6-8
CASSPTEWDNTGELFF
>TRBV5-4
CASSHLGGGAIGELFF
>TRBV7-6
CASSFRVADGDTEAFF
>TRBV12-3/TRBV12-4
CASSRGLAGVEQFF
>TRBV18
CASSLLAPPGDTQYF
>TRBV7-2
CASSPSGGARYF
>TRBV6-1
CASSQQGYQQYF
>TRBV6-2/TRBV6-3
CASSQLPPLLIAKNIQYF
>TRBV12-3/TRBV12-4
CASSLGQADTQYF
>TRBV7-2
CASSLSPSTPQETQYF
>TRBV27
CASATSGGNTGELFF
>TRBV7-8
CASTTSLRTNTGELFF
>TRBV9
CASSVVGGLSGNTIYF
>TRBV5-5
CASSPIQPHNEQFF
>TRBV7-2
CASTPNRGRNEQFF
>TRBV10-3
CAISESGTVRGYTF
>TRBV12-3/TRBV12-4
CASSPLTGVRETQYF
>TRBV7-2
CASSFRASTGTGNNSPLHF
>TRBV28
CASSFFQTNEKLFF
>TRBV7-2
CASSSRQAQYF
>TRBV7-2
CASSLEVWRQETQYF
>TRBV7-2
CASSLEGPTGAGELFF
>TRBV2
CASRSNNYGYTF
>TRBV2
CASSVAGLPTDTQYF
>TRBV28
CASSDTGTSGDTQYF